Below are 26 T cell receptor beta chains sequenced from a single sample in a study of shared clonotypes between healthy human individuals. Only in-frame clones appear in the TCRdb table, and some are missing; sequencing was by immunoSEQ multiplex PCR. The sample records roughly 1,800,000 clones, roughly 95% being singletons. The naive CD8 fraction comprised CD45RO-negative cells positively selected for CCR7 and excluded terminally differentiated effector memory CD45RA+ cells. The sequenced sample was naive CD8+ T cells sorted from blood. The receptor source for this set is a man younger than 35 in good health.

The CDR3 is CASRSLLGPGNYGYTF. The CDR3 nucleotides are TGTGCCAGCAGATCCCTTTTGGGGCCAGGAAACTATGGCTACACCTTC. The gene calls are TRBV28 and TRBJ1-2, with a weak D call TRBD1 (5 bases). V shed 6 bases and J shed 2 bases, with 19 bases lying between them. The CDR3 runs to 16 residues. In germline, CDR1 is MDHEN, CDR2 SYDVKM.

Comments on this clone: Other DNA sequences in the sample encode the same CDR3. The V gene is TRBV7-9, the J gene TRBJ1-4; D gene ambiguous. Per germline, CDR1 SEHNR and CDR2 FQNEAQ (reference sequence). V was pared by 2 bases and J by 2 bases, with 6 bases between. CDR3 length: 14 amino acids. The CDR3 region is CASSLRGTNEKLFF. The CDR3 DNA is TGTGCCAGCAGCTTACGGGGTACTAATGAAAAACTGTTTTTT.

This chain joins TRBV6-1 and TRBJ2-3, with 8 positions matching TRBD2. With 1 base clipped from V and 0 bases from J, the junction kept 3 bases outside the gene matches. CDR1 and CDR2 from the germline V gene are MNHNS and SASEGT. CDR3 length: 16 amino acids. Here the CDR3 reads CASSEESGGSTDTQYF. The CDR3 DNA reads as TGTGCCAGCAGTGAAGAGAGCGGGGGAAGCACAGATACGCAGTATTTT.

The V gene is TRBV7-8, the J gene TRBJ2-5; D may be TRBD2 (5 bases). V was trimmed by 5 bases and J by 5 bases, leaving 18 bases between them. There are 15 residues in the CDR3. CDR1 is SGHVS and CDR2 is FQNEAQ in the germline V gene. This chain's CDR3 is CASSGIADRGETQYF. The CDR3, as DNA: TGTGCCAGCAGCGGAATCGCCGACCGAGGGGAGACCCAGTACTTC.

The CDR3 bases are TGCGCCAGCAGCCAAGATCTACTAGCGGAGTACACCGGGGAGCTGTTTTTT. This gives the protein CASSQDLLAEYTGELFF. This chain uses TRBV4-3 with TRBJ2-2, with 8 bases that match TRBD2. J lost 3 bases, V lost 0 bases, and 6 bases had no gene match. The CDR3 runs 17 residues. Germline CDR1 and CDR2: LGHNA and YSLEER.

The chain couples TRBV4-3 to TRBJ2-7, with 8 bases matching TRBD1. The CDR3 has 14 amino acids. The germline gives CDR1 LGHNA, CDR2 YSLEER. Unmatched junction bases numbered 3, after V lost 4 bases and J lost 1 base. The CDR3 sequence is CASSPTGGSYEQYF. Written as DNA, the CDR3 is TGCGCCAGCAGCCCTACAGGGGGGTCCTACGAGCAGTACTTC.

The gene calls are TRBV7-9 and TRBJ1-1; no firm D call. Per the germline V gene, CDR1 is SEHNR and CDR2 is FQNEAQ (reference sequence). V lost 4 bases to trimming and J lost 3 bases, with 18 bases between them. The CDR3 length is 16 residues. The CDR3: CASSYEKVLRDTEAFF. The CDR3 DNA sequence: TGTGCCAGCAGCTACGAGAAGGTCTTGAGGGACACTGAAGCTTTCTTT. Full variable domain (outside the CDR3, taken from reference TRBV7-9 and TRBJ1-1): DTGVSQNPRHKITKRGQNVTFRCDPISEHNRLYWYRQTLGQGPEFLTYFQNEAQLEKSRLLSDRFSAERPKGSFSTLEIQRTEQGDSAMYLCASSYEKVLRDTEAFFGQGTRLTVV.

The chain links TRBV4-2 to TRBJ1-1; D gene unclear. Germline V CDR1 and CDR2: LGHNA, YNFKEQ. The CDR3 is made up of 15 amino acids. Trimming left V 1 base short and J 3 bases short, with 12 bases between. As DNA, the CDR3 is TGTGCCAGCAGCCAAGGAGAGGGCTTGGACACTGAAGCTTTCTTT. Protein sequence: CASSQGEGLDTEAFF.

The chain joins TRBV11-2 to TRBJ2-7; D not resolved. CDR1 is SGHAT and CDR2 is FQNNGV in the germline V gene. This CDR3 has 13 amino acids. Trimming left V 5 bases short and J 2 bases short, with 10 bases between. The CDR3 DNA reads TGTGCCAGCAGCCGAACAAATACCTACGAGCAGTACTTC. It is translated as CASSRTNTYEQYF. The complete variable domain, with remaining parts taken from reference TRBV11-2 and TRBJ2-7, reads EAGVAQSPRYKIIEKRQSVAFWCNPISGHATLYWYQQILGQGPKLLIQFQNNGVVDDSQLPKDRFSAERLKGVDSTLKIQPAKLEDSAVYLCASSRTNTYEQYFGPGTRLTVT.

The chain uses TRBV18 and TRBJ1-2; D is undetermined. The germline CDR1 and CDR2 sequences are KGHSH and LQKENI. The germline V and J ends were trimmed by 3 bases and 4 bases, with 9 bases remaining between them. The CDR3 extends over 13 amino acids. Here the CDR3 DNA reads TGTGCCAGCTCACCGCAGGATGTCTATGGCTACACCTTC. This codes for CASSPQDVYGYTF.

This chain connects TRBV7-9 to TRBJ2-7, with a tentative D call TRBD1 (6 bases). Germline V gene sequence: CDR1 SEHNR, CDR2 FQNEAQ (reference sequence). The V and J ends lost 3 bases and 6 bases respectively, with 12 bases between them. This CDR3 has 13 amino acids. CDR3 protein: CASSFLEGGEQYF. The CDR3 DNA reads as TGTGCCAGCAGCTTTTTAGAAGGGGGCGAGCAGTACTTC.

V is TRBV6-6 and J is TRBJ2-7; D is perhaps TRBD2 (5 bases). The CDR3 is made up of 14 amino acids. CDR1 and CDR2 from the germline V gene are MNHNY and SVGAGI (reference sequence). The ends were cut back, 2 bases at V and 2 bases at J, with 10 bases in the middle. This CDR3 reads CASSYEGLAYEQYF. The CDR3, as DNA: TGTGCCAGCAGTTACGAGGGTTTGGCCTACGAGCAGTACTTC.

The table lists this clone with a few counts. This chain joins TRBV28 and TRBJ1-4; D ambiguous. The germline V and J ends were trimmed by 5 bases and 7 bases, with 14 bases remaining between them. This CDR3 is built from 14 residues. Germline-derived CDR1 and CDR2 are MDHEN and SYDVKM. CDR3 sequence (DNA): TGTGCCAGCAGTCCCCCGCACGGAGGTGAAAAACTGTTTTTT. Its translation is CASSPPHGGEKLFF.

Only one count was recorded for this clone. The V and J genes are TRBV7-8 and TRBJ1-1; possible D gene TRBD1, 6 bases. Trimming took off 10 bases at V and 4 bases at J, with 16 bases between the two ends. CDR3 length: 13 amino acids. CDR1 and CDR2 (germline): SGHVS, FQNEAQ. DNA for the CDR3: TGTGCCACCGCGGGGGGGCCAGGCACTGAAGCTTTCTTT. The encoded protein is CATAGGPGTEAFF.

The V and J genes are TRBV2 and TRBJ2-7; tentatively, D is TRBD2 (6 bases). This CDR3 comprises 17 residues. The V gene lost 10 bases and the J gene lost 4 bases, with 29 bases spanning the gap. Per the germline V gene, CDR1 is SNHLY and CDR2 is FYNNEI. The CDR3 bases are TGTGCCATCTCTGGTCGGGACTCCGGGACCCCGGCTTACGAGCAGTACTTC. It codes for CAISGRDSGTPAYEQYF.

This clone was found once. The chain employs TRBV6-5 and TRBJ1-1; no firm D call. Germline CDR1 reads MNHEY; CDR2 reads SVGAGI. This CDR3 comprises 15 residues. The ends were cut back, 8 bases at V and 2 bases at J, with 18 bases in the middle. CDR3 in amino acids: CASEEIGGSNTEAFF. The CDR3 DNA sequence: TGTGCCAGCGAGGAAATAGGCGGATCCAACACTGAAGCTTTCTTT.

To note about this clone: This specimen includes other DNA sequences encoding the same CDR3. In nucleotides, the CDR3 is TGTGCCAGCAGCTCGGGGACAGGGGGGTACAATGAGCAGTTCTTC. It encodes CASSSGTGGYNEQFF. The genes are TRBV7-9 and TRBJ2-1; 11 bases agree with TRBD1. CDR3 size: 15 residues. Germline CDR1 reads SEHNR; CDR2 reads FQNEAQ (reference sequence). Losses at the gene ends were 4 bases for V and 4 bases for J; bases not matched to a gene: 3.

This sequence joins TRBV7-9 and TRBJ2-5; TRBD1 aligns across 10 bases. CDR1 is SEHNR, CDR2 FQNEAQ, per germline (reference sequence). The CDR3 extends over 16 amino acids. The V gene end was trimmed by 4 bases and the J gene end by 5 bases; junction bases not matched to a gene: 10. The CDR3 loop is CASSSLDRGLWETQYF. The CDR3 region has the DNA TGTGCCAGCAGCTCCCTCGACAGGGGGCTATGGGAGACCCAGTACTTC.

This chain's CDR3 is CASQGVQGWETQYF. The CDR3, as DNA: TGCGCCAGCCAGGGGGTGCAAGGGTGGGAGACCCAGTACTTC. V usage is TRBV23-1 and J usage is TRBJ2-5; 7 nucleotides align to TRBD1. TRBV23-1 is flagged as an ORF with uncertain function. CDR3 length equals 14 residues. V dropped 8 bases and J dropped 5; count of bases not matched to a gene: 11.

The V call is TRBV19, the J call TRBJ1-5; the D is unclear. The germline V and J ends were trimmed by 10 bases and 1 base, with 14 bases remaining between them. From germline, CDR1 is LNHDA and CDR2 SQIVND (reference sequence). CDR3 length: 14 residues. The CDR3 sequence is CATRSGLSNQPQHF. Here the CDR3 DNA reads TGTGCCACCCGGTCGGGTTTGAGCAATCAGCCCCAGCATTTT. The entire variable domain, with the rest obtained from reference TRBV19 and TRBJ1-5, is as follows: DGGITQSPKYLFRKEGQNVTLSCEQNLNHDAMYWYRQDPGQGLRLIYYSQIVNDFQKGDIAEGYSVSREKKESFPLTVTSAQKNPTAFYLCATRSGLSNQPQHFGDGTRLSIL.

This rearrangement joins TRBV2 to TRBJ1-6, with D hard to call. With 3 bases removed from V and 7 bases from J, the gap between germline ends came to 13 bases. CDR3 length: 15 residues. The germline V gene has CDR1 SNHLY and CDR2 FYNNEI. The CDR3 sequence is CASSEVASQNSPLHF. In DNA form, the CDR3 reads TGTGCCAGCAGTGAGGTGGCGTCCCAAAATTCACCCCTCCACTTT.

The rearrangement uses TRBV19 and TRBJ2-7; D is unresolved. The V and J ends lost 0 bases and 3 bases respectively, with 9 bases between them. This CDR3 contains 14 residues. Germline V gives CDR1 LNHDA, CDR2 SQIVND (reference sequence). Here the CDR3 DNA reads TGTGCCAGTAGTATAGAGGGAAAAGTCTACGAGCAGTACTTC. This translates into CASSIEGKVYEQYF.

The chain carries TRBV28 and TRBJ1-2, with TRBD1 as a possible D gene (5 bases). The CDR3 covers 12 residues. Germline V gene lookup returns CDR1 MDHEN and CDR2 SYDVKM. Between the trimmed V and J ends, which lost 8 bases and 8 bases, there was a span of 15 bases. Here the CDR3 reads CASLSGGAGYTF. CDR3 DNA sequence: TGTGCCAGCCTCTCGGGCGGGGCAGGCTACACCTTC.

The chain has TRBV4-3 and TRBJ2-7, with D possibly being TRBD2 (6 bases). Trimming shortened V by 1 base and J by 4 bases, and 11 bases separated the two germline ends. The V gene's germline CDR1 is LGHNA and CDR2 YSLEER. This CDR3 region has 14 residues. The CDR3 loop is CASSQGLVEYEQYF. The CDR3 DNA reads as TGCGCCAGCAGCCAAGGACTAGTCGAGTACGAGCAGTACTTC.

The table lists this clone with a few counts. This chain joins TRBV2 and TRBJ1-5; D is ambiguous. Trimming took 9 bases from V and 7 from J, leaving 10 bases between them. Germline CDR1 SNHLY, CDR2 FYNNEI. CDR3 length: 11 residues. This chain's CDR3 is CARREGQPQHF. The CDR3 nucleotides are TGTGCCAGACGAGAGGGCCAGCCCCAGCATTTT.

Regarding this clone: Other DNA sequences in the sample encode the same CDR3. The gene calls are TRBV7-9 and TRBJ1-2; TRBD1 matches at 7 bases. The V and J ends lost 4 bases and 5 bases, in that order; junction bases with no gene match: 4. This CDR3 has 13 residues. Germline V CDR1 and CDR2: SEHNR, FQNEAQ (reference sequence). The chain's CDR3 is CASSYGTEYGYTF. DNA of the CDR3: TGTGCCAGCAGCTACGGGACAGAATATGGCTACACCTTC.